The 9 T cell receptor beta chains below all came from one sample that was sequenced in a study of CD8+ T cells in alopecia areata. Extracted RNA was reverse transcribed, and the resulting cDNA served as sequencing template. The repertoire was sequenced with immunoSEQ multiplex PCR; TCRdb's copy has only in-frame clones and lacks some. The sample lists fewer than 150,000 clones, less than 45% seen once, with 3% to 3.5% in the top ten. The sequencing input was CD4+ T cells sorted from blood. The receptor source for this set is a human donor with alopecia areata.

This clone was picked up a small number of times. This CDR3 reads CSVERMAANEKLFF. DNA for the CDR3: TGCAGCGTTGAAAGGATGGCAGCTAATGAAAAACTGTTTTTT. The gene calls are TRBV29-1 and TRBJ1-4; no reliable D call. The germline V gene encodes CDR1 SQVTM and CDR2 ANQGSEA. V lost 2 bases and J lost 3, with 10 bases in between. The CDR3 covers 14 residues. The variable domain in full, completed from reference TRBV29-1 and TRBJ1-4, reads SAVISQKPSRDICQRGTSLTIQCQVDSQVTMMFWYRQQPGQSLTLIATANQGSEATYESGFVIDKFPISRPNLTFSTLTVSNMSPEDSSIYLCSVERMAANEKLFFGSGTQLSVL.

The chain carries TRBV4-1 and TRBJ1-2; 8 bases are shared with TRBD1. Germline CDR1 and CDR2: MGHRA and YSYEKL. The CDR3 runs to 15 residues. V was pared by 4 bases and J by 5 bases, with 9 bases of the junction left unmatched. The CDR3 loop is CASSLVITGGYGYTF. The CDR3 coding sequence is TGCGCCAGCAGCCTAGTAATAACAGGGGGATATGGCTACACCTTC.

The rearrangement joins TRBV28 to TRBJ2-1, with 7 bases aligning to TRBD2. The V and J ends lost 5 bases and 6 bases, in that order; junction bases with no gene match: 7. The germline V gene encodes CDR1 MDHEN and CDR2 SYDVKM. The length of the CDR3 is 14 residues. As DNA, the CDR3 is TGTGCCAGCAGTCCGCGGGACTATTCCAATGAGCAGTTCTTC. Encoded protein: CASSPRDYSNEQFF.

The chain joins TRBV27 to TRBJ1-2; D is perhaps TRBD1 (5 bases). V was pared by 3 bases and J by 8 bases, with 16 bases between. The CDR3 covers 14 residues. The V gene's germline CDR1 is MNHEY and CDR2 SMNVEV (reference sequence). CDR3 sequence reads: CASSLRGEAEGYTF. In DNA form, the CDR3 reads TGTGCCAGCAGTTTGAGGGGCGAGGCGGAGGGCTACACCTTC.

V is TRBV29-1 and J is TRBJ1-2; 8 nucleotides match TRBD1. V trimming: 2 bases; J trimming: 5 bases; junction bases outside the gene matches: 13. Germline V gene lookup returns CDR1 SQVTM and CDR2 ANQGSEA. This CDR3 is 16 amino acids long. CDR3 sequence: CSVENPGAGGVYGYTF. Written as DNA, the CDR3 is TGCAGCGTTGAAAATCCAGGGGCAGGGGGCGTTTATGGCTACACCTTC.

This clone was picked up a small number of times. CDR3 DNA sequence: TGTGCCAGCAGCTTAGGCGGGAGGGAGGCATCCTACAATGAGCAGTTCTTC. This codes for CASSLGGREASYNEQFF. This rearrangement joins TRBV7-9 to TRBJ2-1; 9 bases fit TRBD2. Germline assignment: CDR1 SEHNR and CDR2 FQNEAQ (reference sequence). The ends lost 1 base at V and 1 base at J; junction bases unmatched: 5. The CDR3 contains 17 residues.

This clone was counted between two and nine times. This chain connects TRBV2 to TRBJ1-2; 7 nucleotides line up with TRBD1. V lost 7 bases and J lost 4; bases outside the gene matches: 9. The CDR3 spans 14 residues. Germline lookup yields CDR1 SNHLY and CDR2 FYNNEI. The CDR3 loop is CASTELGQFYGYTF. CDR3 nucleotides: TGTGCCAGCACCGAGCTGGGACAGTTCTATGGCTACACCTTC.

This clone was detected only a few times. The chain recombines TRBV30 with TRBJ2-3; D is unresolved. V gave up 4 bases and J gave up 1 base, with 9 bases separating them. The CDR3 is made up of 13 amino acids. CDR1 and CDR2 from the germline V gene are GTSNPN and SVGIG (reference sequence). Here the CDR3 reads CAWILKGTDTQYF. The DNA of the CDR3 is TGTGCCTGGATCCTAAAGGGCACAGATACGCAGTATTTT.

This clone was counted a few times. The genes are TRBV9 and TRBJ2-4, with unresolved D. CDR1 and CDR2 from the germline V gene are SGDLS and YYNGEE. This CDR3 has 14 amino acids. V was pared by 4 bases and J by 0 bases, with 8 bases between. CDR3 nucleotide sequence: TGTGCCAGCAGCCCCTTCGTAGCCAAAAACATTCAGTACTTC. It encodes CASSPFVAKNIQYF.